The 26 T cell receptor beta chains below come from one sample, sequenced in a study of T cell responses to AZD1222 COVID-19 vaccine. Using immunoSEQ multiplex PCR, the repertoire was profiled, and TCRdb retains in-frame clones only, with some absent. The sample contains some 170,000 clones, approximately 91% of which appear only once. This specimen consisted of peripheral blood, obtained 28 days after the second AZD1222 dose. Every receptor here comes from an adult who received the AZD1222 COVID-19 vaccine.

This clone was picked up one time. The chain combines TRBV7-2 with TRBJ2-3; no clear D. The CDR3 is made up of 14 amino acids. The germline V gene encodes CDR1 SGHTA and CDR2 FQGNSA. V was trimmed by 3 bases and J by 0 bases, leaving 7 bases between them. The CDR3 sequence: CASSFTASTDTQYF. The CDR3 DNA reads TGTGCCAGCAGCTTCACCGCTAGCACAGATACGCAGTATTTT.

This chain joins TRBV7-3 and TRBJ2-2, with 9 bases identical to TRBD2. The ends lost 2 bases at V and 5 bases at J; junction bases unmatched: 6. The CDR3 is 16 amino acids. CDR1 is SGHTA, CDR2 FQGTGA, per germline. CDR3 protein: CASSLLLAGGTGELFF. In DNA, the CDR3 is TGTGCCAGCAGCTTACTACTAGCGGGTGGAACCGGGGAGCTGTTTTTT.

The chain couples TRBV11-2 to TRBJ1-4; perhaps TRBD1 as D (6 bases). The V end lost 2 bases, the J end lost 0 bases, and 7 bases lay between the germline ends. The CDR3 totals 15 residues. Germline V gene data show CDR1 as SGHAT and CDR2 as FQNNGV. The CDR3 reads CASSLQGTTNEKLFF. The CDR3 coding sequence is TGTGCCAGCAGCTTACAGGGGACAACTAATGAAAAACTGTTTTTT. The full variable domain, in which reference TRBV11-2 and TRBJ1-4 provide the parts outside the CDR3, is EAGVAQSPRYKIIEKRQSVAFWCNPISGHATLYWYQQILGQGPKLLIQFQNNGVVDDSQLPKDRFSAERLKGVDSTLKIQPAKLEDSAVYLCASSLQGTTNEKLFFGSGTQLSVL.

A note on this clone: Compared with germline, one end of the junction differs, possibly owing to a read error. The V call is TRBV7-9, the J call TRBJ1-2; 8 bases are shared with TRBD1. The CDR3 runs 16 residues. The germline V gene has CDR1 SEHNR and CDR2 FQNEAQ (reference sequence). The CDR3 DNA follows: TGTGCCAGCAGCTTAGTTCAGGGGGCCCCTAACGATGGCTACACCTTC. This sequence encodes CASSLVQGAPNDGYTF.

The V call is TRBV6-2 or TRBV6-3, the J call TRBJ1-2; 10 nucleotides line up with TRBD1. The germline CDR1 and CDR2 sequences are MNHEY and SVGEGT. V shed 3 bases, J shed 3 bases, and the junction held 7 bases outside the gene matches. The CDR3 is 16 amino acids. In nucleotides, the CDR3 is TGTGCCAGCAGTTATACAACGGACAGGGGGTACTATGGCTACACCTTC. This sequence encodes CASSYTTDRGYYGYTF.

J is TRBJ1-2 and V is TRBV5-6; D is perhaps TRBD1 (6 bases). V shed 4 bases and J shed 5 bases, with 9 bases lying between them. The CDR3 is 12 residues long. The germline CDR1 and CDR2 sequences are SGHDT and YYEEEE. CDR3 loop: CASSPGQYGYTF. In DNA, the CDR3 is TGTGCCAGCAGCCCGGGACAATATGGCTACACCTTC.

The chain uses TRBV25-1 and TRBJ2-7; D possibly corresponds to TRBD2 (6 bases). From germline, CDR1 is MGHDK and CDR2 SYGVNS. The V end lost 5 bases, the J end lost 1 base, and 21 bases lay between the germline ends. This CDR3 region has 17 residues. The CDR3 nucleotides read TGTGCCAGCAGTCCCCAGCTGCGGCCGGGAGTTTCCTACGAGCAGTACTTC. It yields the protein CASSPQLRPGVSYEQYF.

The chain couples TRBV11-2 to TRBJ1-4; possible D gene TRBD1, 5 bases. CDR1 and CDR2 (germline): SGHAT, FQNNGV. V was pared by 3 bases and J by 0 bases, with 11 bases between. CDR3 length: 16 amino acids. The CDR3 DNA follows: TGTGCCAGCAGCTTTAACAGGAATCCAACTAATGAAAAACTGTTTTTT. Amino acids: CASSFNRNPTNEKLFF. Full variable domain (rest looked up from reference TRBV11-2 and TRBJ1-4): EAGVAQSPRYKIIEKRQSVAFWCNPISGHATLYWYQQILGQGPKLLIQFQNNGVVDDSQLPKDRFSAERLKGVDSTLKIQPAKLEDSAVYLCASSFNRNPTNEKLFFGSGTQLSVL.

This chain links TRBV9 with TRBJ2-2, with D maybe TRBD1 (6 bases). Germline V gene sequence: CDR1 SGDLS, CDR2 YYNGEE. V was trimmed by 3 bases and J by 2 bases, leaving 14 bases between them. The CDR3 spans 16 residues. The CDR3 region has the DNA TGTGCCAGCAGCGCTCAAAACAGGGTTAACACCGGGGAGCTGTTTTTT. It translates to CASSAQNRVNTGELFF. Full variable domain (missing parts from reference TRBV9 and TRBJ2-2): DSGVTQTPKHLITATGQRVTLRCSPRSGDLSVYWYQQSLDQGLQFLIQYYNGEERAKGNILERFSAQQFPDLHSELNLSSLELGDSALYFCASSAQNRVNTGELFFGEGSRLTVL.

A remark on this clone: The conserved phenylalanine or tryptophan is not found at the CDR3 terminus, so this likely reflects a read error. Because the CDR3's place on the DNA is in doubt, the DNA is left out and the CDR3 is given as listed by TCRdb. This chain links TRBV30 with TRBJ1-1. Germline values: CDR1 GTSNPN, CDR2 SVGIG (reference sequence). Ends included, the CDR3 has 8 residues. CDR3 in amino acids: CAWSEGLS.

The V gene is TRBV5-1, the J gene TRBJ1-4; D might be TRBD1 (5 bases). Trimming took off 1 base at V and 7 bases at J, with 11 bases between the two ends. The germline gives CDR1 SGHRS, CDR2 YFSETQ. The length of the CDR3 is 14 residues. The CDR3 protein is CASSLTVGGEKLFF. DNA of the CDR3: TGCGCCAGCAGCTTGACGGTCGGGGGTGAAAAACTGTTTTTT.

The chain joins TRBV5-6 to TRBJ2-5; maybe TRBD2 (6 bases). Trimming stripped 1 base from V and 7 bases from J, with 14 bases between. Per the germline V gene, CDR1 is SGHDT and CDR2 is YYEEEE. The CDR3 sequence is 14 residues long. The CDR3 DNA reads as TGTGCCAGCAGCTTGTTGACTAGGATCGGGACCCAGTACTTC. It translates to CASSLLTRIGTQYF.

The chain employs TRBV6-4 and TRBJ1-6; D remains ambiguous. The V end was cut by 3 bases, the J end by 11 bases, with 11 bases between. Germline V gene sequence: CDR1 MRHNA, CDR2 SNTAGT. The CDR3 has 13 amino acids. The CDR3 region has the DNA TGTGCCAGCAGTGAGAGCGTCGAAACACCCCTCCACTTT. This codes for CASSESVETPLHF.

The rearrangement links TRBV7-9 to TRBJ1-1; no clear D gene. The CDR3 is made up of 12 amino acids. The germline gives CDR1 SEHNR, CDR2 FQNEAQ (reference sequence). Trimming removed 2 bases from V and 5 bases from J, with 6 bases in between. This chain's CDR3 is CASSLTGTEAFF. The CDR3, as DNA: TGTGCCAGCAGCTTAACCGGGACTGAAGCTTTCTTT. Full variable domain (rest looked up from reference TRBV7-9 and TRBJ1-1): DTGVSQNPRHKITKRGQNVTFRCDPISEHNRLYWYRQTLGQGPEFLTYFQNEAQLEKSRLLSDRFSAERPKGSFSTLEIQRTEQGDSAMYLCASSLTGTEAFFGQGTRLTVV.

The chain carries TRBV11-3 and TRBJ2-1; tentative D call: TRBD2 (5 bases). CDR3 length: 15 amino acids. V was cut by 1 base and J by 3 bases, with 10 bases left in between. CDR1 is SGHNT and CDR2 is YENEEA in the germline V gene. This chain's CDR3 is CASSLALGRYNEQFF. The CDR3 DNA sequence: TGTGCCAGCAGCTTAGCACTAGGACGCTACAATGAGCAGTTCTTC.

The V gene is TRBV15, the J gene TRBJ1-1; a weak D match, TRBD1 (6 bases). The CDR3 length is 15 residues. V gave up 1 base and J gave up 1 base, with 10 bases separating them. Germline V CDR1 and CDR2: LNHNV, YYDKDF (reference sequence). The CDR3 DNA is TGTGCCACCAGCAGAGCAGACAGGCGGAACACTGAAGCTTTCTTT. Translated: CATSRADRRNTEAFF. Drawing the rest from reference TRBV15 and TRBJ1-1, the complete variable domain is DAMVIQNPRYQVTQFGKPVTLSCSQTLNHNVMYWYQQKSSQAPKLLFHYYDKDFNNEADTPDNFQSRRPNTSFCFLDIRSPGLGDTAMYLCATSRADRRNTEAFFGQGTRLTVV.

This chain connects TRBV7-3 to TRBJ2-2; D not certain. Germline loops: CDR1 SGHTA, CDR2 FQGTGA. V was shortened by 4 bases and J by 4 bases, with 13 bases between the two germline ends. There are 15 residues in the CDR3. The CDR3 spells CASSSRSGSTGELFF. The CDR3, as DNA: TGTGCCAGCAGCTCGAGGTCAGGTTCCACCGGGGAGCTGTTTTTT.

The chain joins TRBV7-3 to TRBJ1-1; D may be TRBD1 (6 bases). V was clipped by 3 bases and J by 1 base, with 12 bases between them. The V gene's germline CDR1 is SGHTA and CDR2 FQGTGA. This CDR3 contains 15 residues. The CDR3 sequence is CASSFSGEGNTEAFF. CDR3 nucleotide sequence: TGTGCCAGCAGCTTTTCAGGGGAGGGGAACACTGAAGCTTTCTTT.

The CDR3 DNA sequence: TGTGCCTGGACCCGGGACCCCGGAGTCTATGGCTACACCTTC. Residues: CAWTRDPGVYGYTF. The rearrangement joins TRBV30 to TRBJ1-2, with a possible D match to TRBD1 (5 bases). Trimming cost V 4 bases and J 4 bases, with 16 bases left between them. The CDR3 spans 14 residues. Germline V lookup: CDR1 GTSNPN, CDR2 SVGIG (reference sequence).

In its sample, this clone was seen once. The J gene is TRBJ1-5, the V gene TRBV28; 8 positions agree with TRBD1. Germline V gene sequence: CDR1 MDHEN, CDR2 SYDVKM. The CDR3 is 15 amino acids. Losses at the gene ends were 0 bases for V and 5 bases for J; bases not matched to a gene: 3. The CDR3 nucleotides are TGTGCCAGCAGTTTATGGCAGGGGGCAGATCAGCCCCAGCATTTT. Its translation is CASSLWQGADQPQHF.

This chain joins TRBV11-1 and TRBJ2-5, with D possibly matching TRBD2 (6 bases). The CDR3 is made up of 15 amino acids. Between the trimmed V and J ends, which lost 5 bases and 1 base, there was a span of 14 bases. Germline V gives CDR1 SGHAT, CDR2 FQDESV (reference sequence). The CDR3 region is CASSAHGTPQETQYF. DNA of the CDR3: TGTGCCAGCAGCGCTCACGGGACTCCCCAAGAGACCCAGTACTTC.

The rearrangement uses TRBV6-5 and TRBJ1-1, with a tentative D call TRBD1 (5 bases). Per the germline V gene, CDR1 is MNHEY and CDR2 is SVGAGI. The CDR3 length is 14 residues. Trimming pared 4 bases from V and 1 base from J, leaving 10 bases between. Here the CDR3 DNA reads TGTGCCAGCAGTTCCGACAGACCGAACACTGAAGCTTTCTTT. This codes for CASSSDRPNTEAFF.

In DNA form, the CDR3 reads TGTGCCAGCAACATTAGAATAACCCAGATCACTGAAGCTTTCTTT. As protein: CASNIRITQITEAFF. The chain is built from TRBV27 and TRBJ1-1; D remains unclear. V was shortened by 7 bases and J by 4 bases, with 19 bases between the two germline ends. Germline assignment: CDR1 MNHEY and CDR2 SMNVEV (reference sequence). CDR3 length: 15 amino acids.

The rearrangement uses TRBV9 and TRBJ1-5; maybe TRBD1 (5 bases). The CDR3 covers 14 residues. The germline gives CDR1 SGDLS, CDR2 YYNGEE. V lost 3 bases and J 1 base, leaving 8 bases between the germline ends. The CDR3 DNA is TGTGCCAGCAGCGGAGGACAAAGCAATCAGCCCCAGCATTTT. Translating gives CASSGGQSNQPQHF.

The chain uses TRBV30 and TRBJ1-2, with D unclear. This CDR3 is 12 amino acids long. In germline, CDR1 is GTSNPN, CDR2 SVGIG (reference sequence). Trimming took off 2 bases at V and 4 bases at J, with 8 bases between the two ends. This CDR3 reads CAWSPTFYGYTF. DNA for the CDR3: TGTGCCTGGAGTCCAACCTTCTATGGCTACACCTTC. The variable domain in full, with the rest retrieved from reference TRBV30 and TRBJ1-2, is SQTIHQWPATLVQPVGSPLSLECTVEGTSNPNLYWYRQAAGRGLQLLFYSVGIGQISSEVPQNLSASRPQDRQFILSSKKLLLSDSGFYLCAWSPTFYGYTFGSGTRLTVV.

V usage is TRBV29-1 and J usage is TRBJ2-2, with D unclear. Per the germline V gene, CDR1 is SQVTM and CDR2 is ANQGSEA. Trimming took off 0 bases at V and 6 bases at J, with 8 bases between the two ends. The CDR3 spans 13 residues. The CDR3 DNA reads as TGCAGCGTTGAAGATCATCTCCCCGGGGAGCTGTTTTTT. It encodes CSVEDHLPGELFF.